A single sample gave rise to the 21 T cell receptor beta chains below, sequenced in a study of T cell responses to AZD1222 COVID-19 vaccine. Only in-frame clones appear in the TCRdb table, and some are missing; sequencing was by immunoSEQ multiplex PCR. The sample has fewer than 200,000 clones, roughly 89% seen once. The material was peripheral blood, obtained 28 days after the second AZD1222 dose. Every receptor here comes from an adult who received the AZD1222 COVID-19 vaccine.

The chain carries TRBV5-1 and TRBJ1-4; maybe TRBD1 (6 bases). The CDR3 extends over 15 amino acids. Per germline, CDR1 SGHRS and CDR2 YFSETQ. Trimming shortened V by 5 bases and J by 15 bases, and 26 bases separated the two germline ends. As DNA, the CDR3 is TGCGCCAGCAGGGGGGCTACAGGGAGAGAGAATAGATTGTTTTTT. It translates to CASRGATGRENRLFF.

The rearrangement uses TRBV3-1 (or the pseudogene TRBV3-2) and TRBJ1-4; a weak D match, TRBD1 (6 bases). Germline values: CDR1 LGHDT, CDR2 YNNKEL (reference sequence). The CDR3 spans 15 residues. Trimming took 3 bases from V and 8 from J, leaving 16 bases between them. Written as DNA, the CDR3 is TGTGCCAGCAGCCACAACCAGGGGAACGAAGAAAAACTGTTTTTT. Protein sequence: CASSHNQGNEEKLFF.

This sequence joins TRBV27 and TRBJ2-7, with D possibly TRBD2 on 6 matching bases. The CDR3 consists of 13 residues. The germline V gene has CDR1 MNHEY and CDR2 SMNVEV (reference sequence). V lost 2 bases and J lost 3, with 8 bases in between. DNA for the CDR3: TGTGCCAGCAGTTTACCGGGGGACTACGAGCAGTACTTC. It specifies CASSLPGDYEQYF.

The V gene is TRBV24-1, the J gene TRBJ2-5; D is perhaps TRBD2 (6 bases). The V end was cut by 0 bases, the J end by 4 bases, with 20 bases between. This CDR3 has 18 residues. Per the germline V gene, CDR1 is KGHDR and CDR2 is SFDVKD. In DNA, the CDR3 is TGTGCCACCAGTGATTTGCCTCCTTATGGGACTGATGGAGAGACCCAGTACTTC. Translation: CATSDLPPYGTDGETQYF.

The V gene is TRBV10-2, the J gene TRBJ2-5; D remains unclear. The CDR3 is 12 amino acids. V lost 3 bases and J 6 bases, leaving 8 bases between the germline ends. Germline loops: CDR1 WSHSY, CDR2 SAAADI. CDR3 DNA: TGCGCCAGCAGTGAAGAGATACAGACCCAGTACTTC. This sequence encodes CASSEEIQTQYF.

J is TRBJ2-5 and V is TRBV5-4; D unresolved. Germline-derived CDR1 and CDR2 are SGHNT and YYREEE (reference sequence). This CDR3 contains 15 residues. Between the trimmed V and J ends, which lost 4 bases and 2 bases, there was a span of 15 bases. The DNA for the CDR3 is TGTGCCAGCAGCCCCAGCCGTCGCTCTCAAGAGACCCAGTACTTC. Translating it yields CASSPSRRSQETQYF.

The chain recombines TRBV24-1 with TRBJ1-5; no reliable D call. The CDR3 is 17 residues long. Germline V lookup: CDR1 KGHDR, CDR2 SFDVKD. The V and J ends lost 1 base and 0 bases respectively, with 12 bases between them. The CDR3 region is CATSDLRGGCSNQPQHF. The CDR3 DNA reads TGTGCCACCAGTGATTTACGTGGAGGGTGTAGCAATCAGCCCCAGCATTTT.

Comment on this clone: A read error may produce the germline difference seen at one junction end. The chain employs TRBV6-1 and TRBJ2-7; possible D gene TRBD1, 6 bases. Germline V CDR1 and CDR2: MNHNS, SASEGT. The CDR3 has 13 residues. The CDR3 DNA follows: TGTGCCAGCAGCGAAGTAAGGGGGTGGGAGCAGTACTTC. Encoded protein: CASSEVRGWEQYF.

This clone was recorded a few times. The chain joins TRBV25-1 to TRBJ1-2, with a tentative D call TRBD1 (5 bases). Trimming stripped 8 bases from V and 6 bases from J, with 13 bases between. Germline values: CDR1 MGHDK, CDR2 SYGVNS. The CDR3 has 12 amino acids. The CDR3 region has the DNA TGTGCCAGCGCCCGGGGGGTAGATGGCTACACCTTC. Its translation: CASARGVDGYTF.

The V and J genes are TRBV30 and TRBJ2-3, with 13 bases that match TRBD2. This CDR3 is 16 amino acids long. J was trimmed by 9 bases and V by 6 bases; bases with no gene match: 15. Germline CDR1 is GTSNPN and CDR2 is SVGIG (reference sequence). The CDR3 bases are TGTGCCTGTATACGGTCAGGACTAGCGGGGGAAGGCACGCAGTATTTT. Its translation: CACIRSGLAGEGTQYF.

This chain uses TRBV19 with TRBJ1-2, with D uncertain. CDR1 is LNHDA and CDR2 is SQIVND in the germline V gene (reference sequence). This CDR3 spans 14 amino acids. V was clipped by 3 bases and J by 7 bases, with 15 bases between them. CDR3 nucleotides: TGTGCCAGTAGTATTTCAAGCACCAAGGGTGGCTACACCTTC. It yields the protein CASSISSTKGGYTF.

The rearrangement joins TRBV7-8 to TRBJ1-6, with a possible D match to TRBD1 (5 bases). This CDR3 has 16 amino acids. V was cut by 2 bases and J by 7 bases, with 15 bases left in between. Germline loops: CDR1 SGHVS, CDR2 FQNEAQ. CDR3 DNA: TGTGCCAGCAGCTTAAGACGAGACAGTCAGAATTCACCCCTCCACTTT. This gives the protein CASSLRRDSQNSPLHF.

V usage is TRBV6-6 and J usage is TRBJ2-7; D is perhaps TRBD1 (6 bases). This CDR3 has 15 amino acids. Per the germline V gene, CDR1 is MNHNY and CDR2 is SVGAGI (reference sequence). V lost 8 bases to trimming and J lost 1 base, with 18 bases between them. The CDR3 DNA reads TGTGCCAGCCAAGTAACGCAGGGGTCTTCCTACGAGCAGTACTTC. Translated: CASQVTQGSSYEQYF.

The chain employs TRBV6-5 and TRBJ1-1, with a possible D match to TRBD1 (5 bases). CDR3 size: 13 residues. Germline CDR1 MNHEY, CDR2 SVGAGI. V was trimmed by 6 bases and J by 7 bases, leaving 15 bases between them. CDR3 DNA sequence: TGTGCCAGCAGCCCCCGGGAGGGGTATGAAGCTTTCTTT. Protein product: CASSPREGYEAFF.

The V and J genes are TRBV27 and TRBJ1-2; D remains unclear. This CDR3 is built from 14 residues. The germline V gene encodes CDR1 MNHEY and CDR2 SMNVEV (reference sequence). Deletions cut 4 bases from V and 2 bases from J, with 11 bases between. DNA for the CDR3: TGTGCCAGCAGTTCCCCCGAAAAAAACTATGGCTACACCTTC. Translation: CASSSPEKNYGYTF.

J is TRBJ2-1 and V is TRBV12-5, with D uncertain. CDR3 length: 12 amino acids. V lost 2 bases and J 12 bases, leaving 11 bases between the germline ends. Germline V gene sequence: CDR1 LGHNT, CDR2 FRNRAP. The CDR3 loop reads CASGLMQTTQFF. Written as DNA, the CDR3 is TGTGCTAGTGGTTTGATGCAAACCACGCAGTTCTTC. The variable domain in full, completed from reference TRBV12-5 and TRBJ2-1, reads DARVTQTPRHKVTEMGQEVTMRCQPILGHNTVFWYRQTMMQGLELLAYFRNRAPLDDSGMPKDRFSAEMPDATLATLKIQPSEPRDSAVYFCASGLMQTTQFFGPGTRLTVL.

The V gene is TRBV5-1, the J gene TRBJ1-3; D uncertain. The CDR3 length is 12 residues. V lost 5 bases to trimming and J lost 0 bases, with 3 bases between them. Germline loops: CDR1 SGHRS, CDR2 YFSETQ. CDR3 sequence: CASSASGNTIYF. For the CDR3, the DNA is TGCGCCAGCAGTGCCTCTGGAAACACCATATATTTT.

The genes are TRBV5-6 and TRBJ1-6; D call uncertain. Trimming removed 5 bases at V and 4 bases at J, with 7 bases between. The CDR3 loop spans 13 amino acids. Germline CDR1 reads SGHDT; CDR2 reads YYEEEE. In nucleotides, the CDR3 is TGTGCCAGCAGTGAGGGTTATAATTCACCCCTCCACTTT. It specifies CASSEGYNSPLHF.

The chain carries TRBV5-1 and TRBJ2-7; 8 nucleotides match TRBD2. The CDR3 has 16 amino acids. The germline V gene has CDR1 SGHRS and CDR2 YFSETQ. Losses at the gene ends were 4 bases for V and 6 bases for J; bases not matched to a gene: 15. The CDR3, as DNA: TGCGCCAGCAGCGTTAAGTCCGGGACTAGAACGGGCGAGCAGTACTTC. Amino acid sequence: CASSVKSGTRTGEQYF.

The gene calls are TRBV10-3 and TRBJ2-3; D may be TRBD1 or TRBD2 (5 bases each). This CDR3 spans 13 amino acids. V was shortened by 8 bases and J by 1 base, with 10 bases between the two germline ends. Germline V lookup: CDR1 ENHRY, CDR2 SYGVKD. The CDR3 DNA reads TGTGCCATCTGGGACGGGCGCACAGATACGCAGTATTTT. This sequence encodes CAIWDGRTDTQYF.

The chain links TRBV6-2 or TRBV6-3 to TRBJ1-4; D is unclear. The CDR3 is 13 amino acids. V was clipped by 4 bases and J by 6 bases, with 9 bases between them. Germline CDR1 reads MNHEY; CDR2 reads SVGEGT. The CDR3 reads CASSFHIDEKLFF. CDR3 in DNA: TGTGCCAGCAGTTTCCATATTGATGAAAAACTGTTTTTT.